The rows below give T cell receptor beta chains drawn from one sample of a study of vaccination and CD4 T cells after COVID-19. TCRdb processed the PCR reads anew with MiXCR; each CDR3 protein has one entry. There are about 9,700 distinct CDR3 sequences in the sample; about 35% occur only once, and less than 9% lies in the top ten. Antigens of these TCRs are unknown. Material for sequencing was CD4+ T cells from blood, cultured in vitro. All receptors come from a human donor in good health. Both conserved end residues are part of each CDR3. The D gene is left open where the match is weak.

d_call: NA
v_call: TRBV10-3
cdr3_aa: CAISEVRDTEAFF

d_call: TRBD2
v_call: TRBV20-1
cdr3_aa: CSAWDYTTGELFF

d_call: TRBD1
v_call: TRBV5-8
cdr3_aa: CASSFGRGMNTEAFF

d_call: NA
v_call: TRBV7-8
cdr3_aa: CASSRTPGQPQHF

d_call: TRBD1
v_call: TRBV10-3
cdr3_aa: CAISARQGWNGYTF

d_call: TRBD1
v_call: TRBV4-3
cdr3_aa: CASSRDSLWDNSPLHF

d_call: NA
v_call: TRBV19
cdr3_aa: CASSPSPGLTKGYTF

d_call: NA
v_call: TRBV6-2/TRBV6-3
cdr3_aa: CASSSSWGRGTDTQYF

d_call: NA
v_call: TRBV7-2
cdr3_aa: CASSFRTDDGYTF

d_call: TRBD2
v_call: TRBV20-1
cdr3_aa: CSALTSGRADEQFF

d_call: NA
v_call: TRBV6-5
cdr3_aa: CASSYDLAGALETQYF

d_call: TRBD2
v_call: TRBV27
cdr3_aa: CASSLRREGYNEQFF

d_call: NA
v_call: TRBV15
cdr3_aa: CATSTQIETQYF

d_call: NA
v_call: TRBV6-1
cdr3_aa: CASSPGGDSPLHF

d_call: NA
v_call: TRBV20-1
cdr3_aa: CSASPNGREAFF

d_call: TRBD1
v_call: TRBV20-1
cdr3_aa: CSARGQNMGAFF

d_call: NA
v_call: TRBV7-2
cdr3_aa: CASRRTGAKETQYF

d_call: NA
v_call: TRBV27
cdr3_aa: CASRRDPRTDTQYF

d_call: NA
v_call: TRBV20-1
cdr3_aa: CSATLGDVGGYTF

d_call: TRBD2
v_call: TRBV20-1
cdr3_aa: CSARGLAQNREQFF

d_call: TRBD1
v_call: TRBV5-1
cdr3_aa: CASRPGWDSMYYEQFF

d_call: NA
v_call: TRBV7-2
cdr3_aa: CASSPRVPGTEAFF

d_call: TRBD1
v_call: TRBV5-4
cdr3_aa: CASRSPGQSTGANVLTF

d_call: TRBD1
v_call: TRBV19
cdr3_aa: CASSTGVKGEAFF

d_call: NA
v_call: TRBV11-3
cdr3_aa: CASSQDSTRNEQFF

d_call: TRBD2
v_call: TRBV24-1
cdr3_aa: CATGGLAGPYNEQFF

d_call: NA
v_call: TRBV20-1
cdr3_aa: CSARDLQGIATDTQYF

d_call: TRBD2
v_call: TRBV15
cdr3_aa: CATSRLLAHEQFF

d_call: TRBD2
v_call: TRBV7-3
cdr3_aa: CASSSTSGSSYNEQFF

d_call: NA
v_call: TRBV20-1
cdr3_aa: CSARDRAYQPQHF

d_call: NA
v_call: TRBV6-1
cdr3_aa: CASSEAAGAPLHF

d_call: NA
v_call: TRBV28
cdr3_aa: CASSIGPLYGYTF

d_call: NA
v_call: TRBV7-2
cdr3_aa: CASSPGTGVGPLHF

d_call: TRBD1
v_call: TRBV7-8
cdr3_aa: CASSLGQGATQPQHF

d_call: TRBD2
v_call: TRBV20-1
cdr3_aa: CSASTTSGRGVEQFF

d_call: TRBD1
v_call: TRBV6-1
cdr3_aa: CASSIAGGQPQHF

d_call: TRBD2
v_call: TRBV6-1
cdr3_aa: CASSPRGESYEQYF

d_call: TRBD1
v_call: TRBV20-1
cdr3_aa: CSADEDRGFLWGTEAFF

d_call: NA
v_call: TRBV7-2
cdr3_aa: CASSLGGTPLPVEQYF

d_call: TRBD2
v_call: TRBV20-1
cdr3_aa: CSVPLPGLAVPNEQFF

d_call: TRBD1
v_call: TRBV19
cdr3_aa: CASSIAGQGSYGYTF

d_call: TRBD2
v_call: TRBV7-2
cdr3_aa: CASSPTGGETQYF

d_call: TRBD1
v_call: TRBV7-8
cdr3_aa: CASSSRQGAGYGYTF

d_call: NA
v_call: TRBV7-8
cdr3_aa: CASSLTMGSTDTQYF

d_call: TRBD1
v_call: TRBV2
cdr3_aa: CASSPGQGGSPLHF